This TCR beta chain was recorded in a study of blood T cells in healthy people across ages (dated by TCRdb to about 2015). For the wider study: In model experiments, template switching captured roughly one uniquely barcoded TCR beta cDNA molecule for every two T cells. Donors were grouped into four age groups: young (average roughly 17 years), middle-aged (39), aged (around 60) and long-lived (around 80). Using the same blood draw, the study looked at two additional independent replicas of 1 million unique cDNA reads for two donors, one aged 18 to 29 and the other aged 80 or older. Donors of different ages were randomly distributed across sequencing lanes to avoid experimental bias. Using deep sequencing normalized with unique cDNA molecular identifiers, the study measured how TCR beta repertoire diversity changes with age. General study outcomes and caveats: Observed TCR beta diversity correlated strongly with the percentage of naive T cells measured by flow cytometry. Estimates of total diversity from one million sequenced T cells were regarded as lower bounds and underestimates. Because the CMV infection status of the donors was unknown, age-related changes in expanded clonotypes may potentially have been confounded. Bulk unsorted PBMC profiling prevented conclusive comparison of naive and antigen-experienced compartments. The long-lived group showed more naive CD4+ T cells, fewer expanded clones and increased TCR diversity than the aged group, suggesting age selection. Observed TCR beta diversity per million T cells fell roughly linearly with age, and a significant reduction was already apparent by age roughly 40.

V is pruned by 5 bases and J by 8 bases, leaving 9 bases of the junction without a gene match. The germline V gene specifies KGHSH as CDR1 and LQKENI as CDR2. The cysteine opens and the phenylalanine closes a CDR3 of 15 amino acids. Only the CDR3 part of the read is kept: 45 bases, read in frame from the first base. As regards this clonotype: Which antigen it targets is not known. The record has no base qualities; no much larger clone is one base away.

The library relied on 5' RACE. TCRdb names Illumina HiSeq 2500 as the instrument used. A second roughly 6 to 12 cycle PCR used a sample-barcoded 5' primer and a J-beta primer mix. Each TCR beta cDNA molecule received a unique molecular identifier from a template-switch 5' adaptor carrying 12 random nucleotides. Each sample yielded at least 2.5 million CDR3-containing paired-end reads. All of the RNA was converted into first-strand cDNA using the Mint cDNA synthesis kit, with a TRBC-specific oligonucleotide serving as the primer. All cDNA was treated with uracil-DNA glycosylase and then went through a first 18-cycle PCR with the universal primers M1SS and BC2_uni_R. Under the source paper's analysis protocol: For normalization, 1 million high-quality reads, each with a distinct molecular identifier, were randomly selected from each sample. Reads sharing molecular identifiers were discarded rather than binned into consensus sequences. MiTCR, with a Q25 quality threshold and the strictest error-elimination algorithm, was used for CDR3 identification, clonotype clustering and error correction. Lower-bound total TCR beta diversity was estimated with a nonparametric unseen species model using Euler transformation. In-frame beta chains were kept once TCRdb had trimmed the public reads at Q25 with fastp and called clones with MiXCR. CDR3 protein duplicates are merged, each entry listing the most common genes and DNA. For this entry, the V and J calls and clone size follow TCRdb and not the study's own pipeline. The table for this sample lists fewer than 900,000 distinct CDR3 sequences; about 40% of them were counted only once. The ten largest account for roughly 19% of the sample.

Systemically healthy Caucasian individuals from Russia, approximately 39 in total and aged roughly 6 to 95 years, were included as donors. Each donor gave roughly 11 milliliters of peripheral blood, drawn into EDTA-treated Vacutainer tubes. Ficoll-Paque density-gradient centrifugation was used to isolate PBMCs, with at least 6 million per sample. Total RNA, at least 6 micrograms per sample, was extracted from PBMCs with Trizol reagent. The percentages of naive CD45RAhigh/CD27high T cells were determined by flow cytometry on a PBMC aliquot from every donor. This clonotype was obtained from a woman in her sixties in good health. The V gene is TRBV18 and the J gene is TRBJ2-1, with 10 central nucleotides matching TRBD2. Sequenced: blood. The nucleotides read TGTGCCAGCTCAGCCGGGCTAGCGGGAGACGATGAGCAGTTCTTC. Its protein is CASSAGLAGDDEQFF.